This entry features one T cell receptor (beta chain) sequence. This sample was included in a study of blood T cell repertoires in COVID-19. Study-wide background: Acute and convalescent COVID-19 specimens originated in the United States, Italy and Spain.

Looked up from germline, CDR1 is MNHEY and CDR2 is SVGEGT. The ends were cut back, 2 bases at V and 2 bases at J, with 13 bases in the middle. The CDR3 has 16 residues. The data were produced by immunoSEQ multiplex PCR, yet TCRdb's version contains in-frame clones alone and is incomplete. The sample records about 55,000 clones, roughly 80% being singletons. The chain is built from TRBV6-2 or TRBV6-3 and TRBJ1-5; D is possibly TRBD1 (5 bases). Input material: peripheral blood. This TCR was sampled from a human donor in a cohort sampled during active or convalescent COVID-19. The CDR3 loop is CASSYTGGWGNQPQHF. The DNA of the CDR3 is TGTGCCAGCAGTTACACGGGGGGTTGGGGCAATCAGCCCCAGCATTTT.